This T cell receptor (beta chain) derives from a study of blood T cell repertoires in COVID-19. The germline CDR1 and CDR2 sequences are SGHRS and YFSETQ. Trimming cost V 5 bases and J 2 bases; bases outside gene matches: 9. CDR3 size: 16 residues. The repertoire was sequenced with immunoSEQ multiplex PCR; TCRdb's copy has only in-frame clones and lacks some. The sample includes nearly 95,000 clones, over 75% seen only once; the top ten take around 5.3%. The chain links TRBV5-1 to TRBJ2-3; TRBD1 matches 9 bases. The clonotype was recovered from a woman over 75 with acute or convalescent COVID-19. Specimen: peripheral blood. The CDR3 is CASRDGQGQDTDTQYF. The DNA of the CDR3 is TGCGCCAGCAGGGACGGACAGGGGCAAGACACAGATACGCAGTATTTT.